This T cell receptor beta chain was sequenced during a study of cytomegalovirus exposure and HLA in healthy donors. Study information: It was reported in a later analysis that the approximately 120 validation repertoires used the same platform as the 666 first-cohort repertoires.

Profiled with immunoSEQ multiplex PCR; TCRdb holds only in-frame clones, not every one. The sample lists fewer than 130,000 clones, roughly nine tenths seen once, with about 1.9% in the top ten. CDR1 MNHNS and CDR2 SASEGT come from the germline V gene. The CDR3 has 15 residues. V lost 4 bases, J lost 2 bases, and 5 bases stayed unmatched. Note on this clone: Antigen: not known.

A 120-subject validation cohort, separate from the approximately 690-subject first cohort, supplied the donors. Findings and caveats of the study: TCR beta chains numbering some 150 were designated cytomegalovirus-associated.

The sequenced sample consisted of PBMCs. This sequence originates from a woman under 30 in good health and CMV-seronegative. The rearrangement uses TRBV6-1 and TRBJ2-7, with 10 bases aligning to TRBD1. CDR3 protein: CASSATGTGAYEQYF. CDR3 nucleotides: TGTGCCAGCAGTGCCACCGGGACAGGGGCCTACGAGCAGTACTTC.